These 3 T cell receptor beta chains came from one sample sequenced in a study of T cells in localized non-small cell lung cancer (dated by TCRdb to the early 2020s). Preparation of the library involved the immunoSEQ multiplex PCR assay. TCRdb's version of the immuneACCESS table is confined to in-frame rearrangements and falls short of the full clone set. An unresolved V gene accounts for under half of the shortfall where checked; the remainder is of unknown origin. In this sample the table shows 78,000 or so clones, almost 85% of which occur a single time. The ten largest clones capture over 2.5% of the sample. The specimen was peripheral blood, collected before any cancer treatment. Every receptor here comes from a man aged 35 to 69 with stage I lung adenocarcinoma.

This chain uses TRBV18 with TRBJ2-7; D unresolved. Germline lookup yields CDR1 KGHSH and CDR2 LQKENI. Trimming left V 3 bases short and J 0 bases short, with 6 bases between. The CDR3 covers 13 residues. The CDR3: CASSPYTSYEQYF. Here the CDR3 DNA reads TGTGCCAGCTCACCTTACACCTCCTACGAGCAGTACTTC.

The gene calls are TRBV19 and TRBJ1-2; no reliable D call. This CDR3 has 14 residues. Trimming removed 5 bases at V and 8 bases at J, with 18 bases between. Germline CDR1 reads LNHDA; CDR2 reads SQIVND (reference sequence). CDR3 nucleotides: TGTGCCAGTAGTCTCGGGAACCCCTTGACGGGCTACACCTTC. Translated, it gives CASSLGNPLTGYTF.

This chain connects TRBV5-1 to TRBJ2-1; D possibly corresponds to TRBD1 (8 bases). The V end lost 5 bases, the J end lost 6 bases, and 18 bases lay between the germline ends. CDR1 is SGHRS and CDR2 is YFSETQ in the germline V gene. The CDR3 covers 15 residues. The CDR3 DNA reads TGCGCCAGCAGTCCCCCGGACAGGGAGGGCAATGAGCAGTTCTTC. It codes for CASSPPDREGNEQFF.